This paragraph covers one TCR beta chain sequence. What it binds is unknown. Combining a sample-barcoded 5' primer with a J-beta primer mix, a second PCR ran for roughly 6 to 12 cycles. TCRdb reprocessed the 5' RACE reads via MiXCR and lists one record per CDR3 protein. The sample has about 1.5 million distinct CDR3 sequences, roughly 45% seen once. The data originate from a study of blood T cells in healthy people across ages. Study-level results: Diversity was higher, and naive CD4+ cells more numerous, in long-lived donors than in aged donors. Higher naive T cell percentage went strongly together with higher TCR beta diversity.

Researchers collected ten milliliters of peripheral blood from every single donor. The CDR3 runs 14 residues. J lost 4 bases, V lost 5 bases, and 9 bases had no gene match. Germline CDR1 is DFQATT and CDR2 is SNEGSKA (reference sequence). The sample comprised blood. The origin of this receptor is a woman between 18 and 29 years old in good health. The chain recombines TRBV20-1 with TRBJ1-2; 8 bases align to TRBD1. Here the CDR3 reads CSAFGAGGPYGYTF. CDR3 nucleotide sequence: TGCAGTGCTTTTGGCGCAGGGGGCCCCTATGGCTACACCTTC.